These T cell receptor beta chains were read from a single sample in a study of regulatory T cells in long-lasting Graves disease. TCRdb recomputed calls from the multiplex PCR reads with MiXCR, one row per CDR3 protein. The repertoire holds just over 600,000 distinct CDR3 sequences, with 15% to 20% as singletons. The same data also contributed to another study, on T cells in Graves' hyperthyroidism and ophthalmopathy.

Sequenced here: peripheral blood mononuclear cells (PBMCs), sampled at new diagnosis, from a patient treated with antithyroid drugs. The receptors were sampled from a woman in her 30s with Graves disease. Both conserved end residues are part of each CDR3. Fields, in order: clone size, V gene, J gene, D gene, CDR3 protein, CDR3 DNA. D genes are given only for firm matches. Clone size is not always given. Where it is, it says once, few, many or a class for expanded clones.

-	TRBV20-1	TRBJ2-7	-	CRPQGLSYEQYF	TGCAGACCGCAGGGCCTCTCCTACGAGCAGTACTTC
few	TRBV7-3	TRBJ2-7	-	CASSSQPGQKYEQYF	TGTGCCAGCAGCTCCCAACCGGGACAAAAATACGAGCAGTACTTC
-	TRBV7-6	TRBJ2-1	TRBD1	CASSSGQASSYNEQFF	TGTGCCAGCAGCTCGGGACAGGCTAGCTCCTACAATGAGCAGTTCTTC
few	TRBV14	TRBJ2-1	-	CASSQDRGLAGYNEQFF	TGTGCCAGCAGCCAAGATAGGGGGCTAGCGGGTTACAATGAGCAGTTCTTC
few	TRBV5-1	TRBJ2-3	-	CASSLFFTDTQYF	TGCGCCAGCAGCTTATTTTTCACAGATACGCAGTATTTT
few	TRBV19	TRBJ1-4	-	CASAESYNEKLFF	TGTGCCAGCGCAGAATCTTATAATGAAAAACTGTTTTTT
many	TRBV6-1	TRBJ2-7	-	CASSRVVVPEQYF	TGTGCCAGCAGTCGGGTCGTAGTCCCCGAGCAGTACTTC
many	TRBV2	TRBJ2-5	-	CASAPGQPGMETQYF	TGTGCCAGCGCACCGGGGCAGCCGGGGATGGAGACCCAGTACTTC
few	TRBV5-1	TRBJ1-2	-	CASSTRSDSPIYGYTF	TGCGCCAGCAGCACTAGATCTGACAGCCCCATCTATGGCTACACCTTC
many	TRBV6-1	TRBJ1-2	TRBD1	CAIRGTGGGDGYTF	TGTGCCATACGAGGGACAGGGGGCGGCGATGGCTACACCTTC
many	TRBV12-3/TRBV12-4	TRBJ2-3	-	CASSLKSLAKSTDTQYF	TGTGCCAGCAGTTTGAAATCCCTAGCGAAGAGCACAGATACGCAGTATTTT
many	TRBV2	TRBJ1-1	TRBD1	CASTEGAEGDTEAFF	TGTGCCAGCACGGAGGGGGCGGAGGGCGACACTGAAGCTTTCTTT
many	TRBV24-1	TRBJ2-7	TRBD1	CATSDLGTGTYEQYF	TGTGCCACCAGTGATTTGGGGACAGGAACCTACGAGCAGTACTTC
few	TRBV20-1	TRBJ1-2	-	CSAITTITGGAGGYTF	TGCAGTGCTATCACGACTATAACTGGGGGAGCTGGCGGCTACACCTTC
few	TRBV20-1	TRBJ1-2	-	CSAEAEDSYGYTF	TGCAGTGCTGAGGCCGAGGACAGCTATGGCTACACCTTC
-	TRBV6-4	TRBJ1-5	-	CASSDDGGIISPQHF	TGTGCCAGCAGTGACGATGGGGGGATAATCAGCCCCCAGCATTTT
few	TRBV6-2/TRBV6-3	TRBJ2-1	TRBD2	CASSALAVSYNEQFF	TGTGCCAGCAGTGCACTAGCGGTCTCCTACAATGAGCAGTTCTTC
few	TRBV5-6	TRBJ1-1	-	CASSRGTGAIRVTEAFF	TGTGCCAGCAGCCGTGGGACCGGGGCTATCCGAGTCACTGAAGCTTTCTTT
many	TRBV7-9	TRBJ2-1	-	CASSLVAGHLYNEQFF	TGTGCCAGCAGCTTAGTTGCGGGACATCTCTACAATGAGCAGTTCTTC
many	TRBV12-3/TRBV12-4	TRBJ2-7	TRBD1	CASSLTGITYEQYF	TGTGCTAGCAGCTTGACAGGGATAACCTACGAGCAGTACTTC
few	TRBV5-5	TRBJ2-1	TRBD2	CASSSLGGSLMDEQFF	TGTGCCAGCAGCTCCCTGGGGGGGAGTCTGATGGATGAGCAGTTCTTC
-	TRBV9	TRBJ2-1	-	CASSVGKFF	TGTGCCAGCAGCGTAGGAAAGTTCTTC
many	TRBV7-9	TRBJ1-2	-	CASSFGQTWGYTF	TGTGCCAGCAGCTTCGGACAGACCTGGGGCTACACCTTC
-	TRBV6-1	TRBJ1-4	-	CASSVGRGEKLFF	TGTGCCAGTTCCGTGGGGAGAGGTGAAAAACTGTTTTTT
-	TRBV10-3	TRBJ1-3	-	CTISEGRYSGNTIYF	TGTACCATCAGTGAAGGGAGATACTCTGGAAACACCATATATTTT
-	TRBV30	TRBJ1-6	TRBD1	CAWSVRWDSTNSPLHF	TGTGCCTGGAGTGTACGATGGGACAGCACGAATTCACCCCTCCACTTT
few	TRBV19	TRBJ1-1	-	CASSTHRARGTEAFF	TGTGCCAGTAGCACCCACAGGGCCCGGGGCACTGAAGCTTTCTTT